Presented here are 26 T cell receptor beta chains from one specimen sequenced in a study of blood T cell repertoires in COVID-19. Repertoires were generated with immunoSEQ multiplex PCR, while TCRdb's copy carries only in-frame clones and drops some. This table has around 280,000 clones, roughly 90% appearing once. Sequencing was performed on PBMCs or T cells enriched from blood (not recorded which). Source of these receptors: a young woman with acute COVID-19.

J is TRBJ2-1 and V is TRBV11-2, with TRBD1 matching 7 bases. V dropped 2 bases and J dropped 4; count of bases not matched to a gene: 8. Germline V gene data show CDR1 as SGHAT and CDR2 as FQNNGV. The CDR3 has 16 residues. CDR3 bases: TGTGCCAGCAGCTTAAGCGTGACAGGGCAATACAATGAGCAGTTCTTC. This sequence encodes CASSLSVTGQYNEQFF.

The V gene is TRBV10-3, the J gene TRBJ2-1; TRBD2 aligns across 14 bases. This CDR3 contains 15 residues. Looked up from germline, CDR1 is ENHRY and CDR2 is SYGVKD. The junction had 0 bases not matched to a gene; V was cut back by 6 bases and J by 2 bases. The CDR3 is CAIRGLAGAYNEQFF. The CDR3 region has the DNA TGTGCCATCAGGGGACTAGCGGGGGCCTACAATGAGCAGTTCTTC.

CDR3 nucleotide sequence: TGCGCCAGCAGCGGTGGGACAGCCGTCCAAGAGACCCAGTACTTC. Its translation: CASSGGTAVQETQYF. The chain links TRBV5-1 to TRBJ2-5; 7 bases line up with TRBD1. The CDR3 extends over 15 amino acids. V shed 4 bases, J shed 1 base, and the junction held 7 bases outside the gene matches. CDR1 is SGHRS, CDR2 YFSETQ, per germline.

The chain is built from TRBV15 and TRBJ1-4, with D unclear. The CDR3 spans 14 residues. Germline V CDR1 and CDR2: LNHNV, YYDKDF (reference sequence). V was trimmed by 3 bases and J by 1 base, leaving 6 bases between them. CDR3 protein: CATSREQTNEKLFF. For the CDR3, the DNA is TGTGCCACCAGCAGGGAGCAAACTAATGAAAAACTGTTTTTT.

This rearrangement joins TRBV7-9 to TRBJ2-1, with 10 bases identical to TRBD1. The germline V gene encodes CDR1 SEHNR and CDR2 FQNEAQ (reference sequence). The ends lost 5 bases at V and 5 bases at J; junction bases unmatched: 12. The CDR3 is made up of 17 amino acids. Here the CDR3 DNA reads TGTGCCAGCAGCCGAACTACCGGGACAGGGGTTCACAATGAGCAGTTCTTC. Translation: CASSRTTGTGVHNEQFF.

V and J are TRBV27 and TRBJ2-5; D is uncertain. This CDR3 has 15 residues. Trimming stripped 0 bases from V and 2 bases from J, with 10 bases between. Germline CDR1 reads MNHEY; CDR2 reads SMNVEV (reference sequence). The CDR3 reads CASSLSQNGQETQYF. The CDR3 coding sequence is TGTGCCAGCAGTTTATCCCAGAACGGGCAAGAGACCCAGTACTTC.

Only a few counts were recorded for this clone. The chain joins TRBV7-6 to TRBJ1-1, with 10 bases fitting TRBD1. The CDR3 consists of 15 residues. Losses at the gene ends were 1 base for V and 6 bases for J; bases not matched to a gene: 5. CDR1 is SGHVS and CDR2 is FNYEAQ in the germline V gene. The CDR3 is CASSLGATGGPEAFF. DNA of the CDR3: TGTGCCAGCAGCTTAGGGGCGACAGGGGGCCCTGAAGCTTTCTTT.

The DNA for the CDR3 is TGCGCCAGCAGCCAAGATCCGCCAGGGGTGGTCGGCAATCAGCCCCAGCATTTT. Protein sequence: CASSQDPPGVVGNQPQHF. This chain uses TRBV4-1 with TRBJ1-5; D is perhaps TRBD1 (6 bases). V shed 0 bases and J shed 2 bases, with 17 bases lying between them. Germline V gene lookup returns CDR1 MGHRA and CDR2 YSYEKL. This CDR3 comprises 18 residues.

The rearrangement links TRBV7-9 to TRBJ1-5; 9 nucleotides line up with TRBD1. The V gene end was trimmed by 5 bases and the J gene end by 5 bases; junction bases not matched to a gene: 7. The CDR3 has 15 amino acids. Germline assignment: CDR1 SEHNR and CDR2 FQNEAQ (reference sequence). The CDR3 region is CASSRGGTGYQPQHF. The CDR3 DNA reads TGTGCCAGCAGCCGAGGAGGGACAGGGTATCAGCCCCAGCATTTT.

V and J are TRBV21-1 and TRBJ2-1; TRBD2 is the table's D call, not checked against the DNA. TRBV21-1 is a recognized pseudogene. This CDR3 region has 18 residues. The CDR3 loop is CASSKVWDFRTSYNEQFF. CDR3 DNA sequence: TGTGCCAGCAGCAAAGTTTGGGACTTCAGGACGAGCTACAATGAGCAGTTCTTC.

This chain uses TRBV6-5 with TRBJ1-6; unclear D gene. Germline V gives CDR1 MNHEY, CDR2 SVGAGI. The CDR3 covers 15 residues. Trimming cost V 0 bases and J 9 bases, with 12 bases left between them. The CDR3 is CASSYSNDAVSPLHF. In DNA form, the CDR3 reads TGTGCCAGCAGTTACTCGAACGATGCGGTTTCACCCCTCCACTTT.

The V and J genes are TRBV27 and TRBJ1-2, with 7 nucleotides matching TRBD1. This CDR3 has 13 amino acids. Germline trimming cut 3 bases from V and 7 bases from J; bases unmatched to any gene: 5. Germline CDR1 is MNHEY and CDR2 is SMNVEV (reference sequence). The CDR3 spells CASSLGQRFGYTF. The CDR3 region has the DNA TGTGCCAGCAGTTTGGGACAGCGCTTTGGCTACACCTTC.

The chain couples TRBV21-1 to TRBJ1-6. TRBV21-1 is a pseudogene segment. This CDR3 comprises 11 residues. CDR3 in DNA: TGTGCTCCCTGCTATAATTCACCCCTCCACTTT. Translating it yields CAPCYNSPLHF.

The chain combines TRBV7-9 with TRBJ2-7, with 8 bases fitting TRBD2. Trimming removed 3 bases from V and 1 base from J; junction bases left unmatched: 11. The length of the CDR3 is 17 residues. Looked up from germline, CDR1 is SEHNR and CDR2 is FQNEAQ (reference sequence). The CDR3 sequence: CASSFNSAGVLSYEQYF. In nucleotides, the CDR3 is TGTGCCAGCAGCTTTAATTCAGCGGGAGTGCTATCCTACGAGCAGTACTTC.

The chain links TRBV10-3 to TRBJ2-1; 9 bases are a match to TRBD2. Germline CDR1 and CDR2: ENHRY and SYGVKD. Trimming at V came to 1 base and at J to 10 bases, leaving 11 bases not matched to a gene. The CDR3 contains 16 residues. The CDR3 sequence: CAISELAGVPSEEQFF. The CDR3, as DNA: TGTGCCATCAGTGAGTTAGCGGGAGTGCCCTCTGAGGAGCAGTTCTTC.

The chain joins TRBV10-1 to TRBJ1-1, with no clear D. Trimming took off 4 bases at V and 1 base at J, with 7 bases between the two ends. CDR3 size: 13 residues. Per germline, CDR1 WNHNN and CDR2 SYGVQD (reference sequence). The CDR3 is CASSGSANTEAFF. CDR3 sequence (DNA): TGCGCCAGCAGTGGGTCAGCGAACACTGAAGCTTTCTTT.

The chain couples TRBV9 to TRBJ2-5; 7 nucleotides align to TRBD2. Germline lookup yields CDR1 SGDLS and CDR2 YYNGEE. V trimming: 0 bases; J trimming: 4 bases; junction bases outside the gene matches: 15. This CDR3 is 18 amino acids long. As DNA, the CDR3 is TGTGCCAGCAGCGTAGAACCCGGAGGGAGGGATAGGGGAGAGACCCAGTACTTC. Translation gives CASSVEPGGRDRGETQYF.

The chain recombines TRBV5-1 with TRBJ2-7; tentatively, D is TRBD1 (5 bases). Germline values: CDR1 SGHRS, CDR2 YFSETQ. V was shortened by 4 bases and J by 3 bases, with 5 bases between the two germline ends. The CDR3 consists of 11 residues. CDR3 sequence: CASSDSYEQYF. The CDR3 region has the DNA TGCGCCAGCAGCGACAGCTACGAGCAGTACTTC.

DNA for the CDR3: TGTGCCAGCAGTTTAATGGGAGACACTGAAGCTTTCTTT. Its translation: CASSLMGDTEAFF. The chain recombines TRBV12-3 or TRBV12-4 with TRBJ1-1; D call uncertain. With 2 bases removed from V and 3 bases from J, the gap between germline ends came to 7 bases. The CDR3 is 13 amino acids.

Of note for this clone: The junction does not match germline at one end; this may be a read error. This chain links TRBV15 with TRBJ2-2, with D possibly TRBD2 on 5 matching bases. CDR3 length: 16 amino acids. CDR1 and CDR2 from the germline V gene are LNHNV and YYDKDF (reference sequence). CDR3 sequence reads: CATSTADSRIPGKLFF. The CDR3 DNA is TGTGCCACCAGCACTGCGGACTCGAGGATCCCCGGGAAGCTGTTTTTT.

This clone was detected only once. The CDR3 reads CASSLVAGSHGGEVAQYF. The CDR3 region has the DNA TGCGCCAGCAGCTTGGTGGCGGGATCCCACGGAGGGGAAGTGGCCCAGTACTTC. The rearrangement uses TRBV5-1 and TRBJ2-5; D perhaps matches TRBD2 (6 bases). The germline gives CDR1 SGHRS, CDR2 YFSETQ. This CDR3 spans 18 amino acids. Trimming shortened V by 0 bases and J by 9 bases, and 27 bases separated the two germline ends.

This clone occurred a few times. V is TRBV28 and J is TRBJ2-7, with D uncertain. The length of the CDR3 is 11 residues. The germline V gene encodes CDR1 MDHEN and CDR2 SYDVKM. Trimming stripped 4 bases from V and 3 bases from J, with 4 bases between. The CDR3 sequence: CASSSFYEQYF. DNA of the CDR3: TGTGCCAGCAGTTCGTTCTACGAGCAGTACTTC.

V is TRBV19 and J is TRBJ2-3, with 7 bases lining up with TRBD1. CDR1 is LNHDA and CDR2 is SQIVND in the germline V gene (reference sequence). V lost 8 bases, J lost 3 bases, and 5 bases stayed unmatched. The CDR3 consists of 13 residues. As DNA, the CDR3 is TGTGCCAGTCACAGGGGTGGAACAGATACGCAGTATTTT. This translates into CASHRGGTDTQYF. The entire variable domain, with the rest obtained from reference TRBV19 and TRBJ2-3, is as follows: DGGITQSPKYLFRKEGQNVTLSCEQNLNHDAMYWYRQDPGQGLRLIYYSQIVNDFQKGDIAEGYSVSREKKESFPLTVTSAQKNPTAFYLCASHRGGTDTQYFGPGTRLTVL.

This clone has only a few counts. The V call is TRBV15, the J call TRBJ1-5; D is undetermined. The CDR3 is 18 amino acids. Germline CDR1 reads LNHNV; CDR2 reads YYDKDF (reference sequence). Trimming removed 0 bases from V and 5 bases from J, with 20 bases in between. The CDR3 DNA reads TGTGCCACCAGCAGAGATTTAGTCGGGAGAAGCGGCTATCAGCCCCAGCATTTT. Residues: CATSRDLVGRSGYQPQHF.

The chain carries TRBV5-6 and TRBJ1-3; D gene unclear. V lost 2 bases and J lost 7, with 4 bases in between. In germline, CDR1 is SGHDT, CDR2 YYEEEE. The CDR3 has 11 amino acids. CDR3 bases: TGTGCCAGCAGCTTCCGGAACACCATATATTTT. Protein: CASSFRNTIYF.

The J gene is TRBJ2-1, the V gene TRBV7-2; maybe TRBD1 (5 bases). V dropped 5 bases and J dropped 5 bases, with 10 bases sitting between them. The CDR3 loop spans 13 amino acids. Germline values: CDR1 SGHTA, CDR2 FQGNSA. In DNA, the CDR3 is TGTGCCAGCAGCACCGGCAGGGACAATGAGCAGTTCTTC. This translates into CASSTGRDNEQFF.